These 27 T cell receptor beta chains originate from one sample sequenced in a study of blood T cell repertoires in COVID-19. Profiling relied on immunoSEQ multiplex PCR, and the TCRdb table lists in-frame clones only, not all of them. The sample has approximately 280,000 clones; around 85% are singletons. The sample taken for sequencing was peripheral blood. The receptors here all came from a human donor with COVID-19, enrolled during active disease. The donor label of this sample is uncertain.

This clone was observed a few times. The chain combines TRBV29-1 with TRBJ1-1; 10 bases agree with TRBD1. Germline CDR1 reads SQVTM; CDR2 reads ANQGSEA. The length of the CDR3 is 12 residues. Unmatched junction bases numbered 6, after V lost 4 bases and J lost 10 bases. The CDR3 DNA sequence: TGCAGCGTTGGACAGGGGGCGGGAGTAGCTTTCTTT. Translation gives CSVGQGAGVAFF.

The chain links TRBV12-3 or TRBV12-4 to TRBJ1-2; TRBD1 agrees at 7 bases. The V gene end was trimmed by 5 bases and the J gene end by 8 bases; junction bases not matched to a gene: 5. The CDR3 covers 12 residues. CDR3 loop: CASSLIGGGYTF. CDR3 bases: TGTGCCAGCAGTCTCATAGGGGGCGGCTACACCTTC.

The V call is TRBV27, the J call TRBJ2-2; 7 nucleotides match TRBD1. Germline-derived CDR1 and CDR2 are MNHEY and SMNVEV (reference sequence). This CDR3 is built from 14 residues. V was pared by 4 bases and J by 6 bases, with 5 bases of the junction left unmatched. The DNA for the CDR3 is TGTGCCAGCAGTTGGACAGGCTGGTCCGGGGAGCTGTTTTTT. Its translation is CASSWTGWSGELFF.

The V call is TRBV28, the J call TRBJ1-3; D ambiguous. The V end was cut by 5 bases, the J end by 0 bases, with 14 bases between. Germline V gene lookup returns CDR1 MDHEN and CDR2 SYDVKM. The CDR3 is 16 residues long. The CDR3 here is CASSLWTGNSGNTIYF. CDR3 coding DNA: TGTGCCAGCAGTCTCTGGACGGGGAACTCTGGAAACACCATATATTTT. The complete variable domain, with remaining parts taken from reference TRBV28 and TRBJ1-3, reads DVKVTQSSRYLVKRTGEKVFLECVQDMDHENMFWYRQDPGLGLRLIYFSYDVKMKEKGDIPEGYSVSREKKERFSLILESASTNQTSMYLCASSLWTGNSGNTIYFGEGSWLTVV.

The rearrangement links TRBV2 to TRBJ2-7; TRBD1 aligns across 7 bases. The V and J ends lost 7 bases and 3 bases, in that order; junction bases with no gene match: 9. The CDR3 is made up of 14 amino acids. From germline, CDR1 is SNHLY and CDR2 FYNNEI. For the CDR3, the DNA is TGTGCCAGCAATTTCCGGGACAGTGACTACGAGCAGTACTTC. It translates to CASNFRDSDYEQYF.

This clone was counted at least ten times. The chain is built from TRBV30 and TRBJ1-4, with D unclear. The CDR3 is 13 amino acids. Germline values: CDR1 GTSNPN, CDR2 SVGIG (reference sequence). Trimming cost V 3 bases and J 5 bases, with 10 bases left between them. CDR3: CAWSANSNEKLFF. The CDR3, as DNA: TGTGCCTGGAGCGCTAATTCGAATGAAAAACTGTTTTTT.

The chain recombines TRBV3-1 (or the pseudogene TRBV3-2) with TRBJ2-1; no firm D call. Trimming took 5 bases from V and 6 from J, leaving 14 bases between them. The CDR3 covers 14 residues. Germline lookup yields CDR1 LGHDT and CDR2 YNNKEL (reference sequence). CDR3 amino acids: CASSGADFGNEQFF. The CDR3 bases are TGTGCCAGCAGCGGCGCTGACTTCGGCAATGAGCAGTTCTTC.

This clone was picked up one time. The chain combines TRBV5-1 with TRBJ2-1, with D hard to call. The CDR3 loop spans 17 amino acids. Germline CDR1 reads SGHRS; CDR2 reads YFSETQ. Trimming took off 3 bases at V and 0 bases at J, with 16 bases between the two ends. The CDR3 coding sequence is TGCGCCAGCAGCTCCCGTCCAGGCCTGAGCTCCTACAATGAGCAGTTCTTC. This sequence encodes CASSSRPGLSSYNEQFF.

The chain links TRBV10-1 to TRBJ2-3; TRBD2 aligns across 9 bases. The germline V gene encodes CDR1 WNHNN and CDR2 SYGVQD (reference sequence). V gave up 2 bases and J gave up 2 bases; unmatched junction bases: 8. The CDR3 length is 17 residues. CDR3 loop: CASSEPRLADYTDTQYF. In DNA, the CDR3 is TGCGCCAGCAGTGAGCCACGACTAGCGGATTACACAGATACGCAGTATTTT.

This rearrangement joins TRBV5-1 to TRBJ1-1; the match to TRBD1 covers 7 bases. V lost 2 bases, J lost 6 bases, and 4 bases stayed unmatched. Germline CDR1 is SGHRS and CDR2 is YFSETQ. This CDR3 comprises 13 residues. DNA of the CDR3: TGCGCCAGCAGCTTACAGGGGCGGTCTGAAGCTTTCTTT. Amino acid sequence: CASSLQGRSEAFF.

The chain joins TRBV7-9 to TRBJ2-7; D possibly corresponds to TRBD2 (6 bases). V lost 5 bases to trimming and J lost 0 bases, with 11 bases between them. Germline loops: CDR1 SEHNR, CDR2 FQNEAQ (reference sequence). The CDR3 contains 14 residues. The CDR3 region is CASSPRLDSYEQYF. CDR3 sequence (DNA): TGTGCCAGCAGCCCTCGACTAGACTCCTACGAGCAGTACTTC.

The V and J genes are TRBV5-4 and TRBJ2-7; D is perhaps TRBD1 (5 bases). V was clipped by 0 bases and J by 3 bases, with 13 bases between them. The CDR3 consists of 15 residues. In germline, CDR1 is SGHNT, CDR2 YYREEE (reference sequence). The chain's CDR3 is CASSLGPGLFYEQYF. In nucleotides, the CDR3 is TGTGCCAGCAGCTTGGGGCCAGGGTTATTCTACGAGCAGTACTTC.

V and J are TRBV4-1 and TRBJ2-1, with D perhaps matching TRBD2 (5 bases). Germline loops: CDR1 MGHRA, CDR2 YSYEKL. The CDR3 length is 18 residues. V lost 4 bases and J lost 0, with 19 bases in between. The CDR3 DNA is TGCGCCAGCAGCCCAGTCGTACGAGCGGAGAGCTCCTACAATGAGCAGTTCTTC. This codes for CASSPVVRAESSYNEQFF.

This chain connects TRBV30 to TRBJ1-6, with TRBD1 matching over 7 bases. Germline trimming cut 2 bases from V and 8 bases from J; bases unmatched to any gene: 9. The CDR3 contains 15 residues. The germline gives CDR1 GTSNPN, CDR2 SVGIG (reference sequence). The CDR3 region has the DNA TGTGCCTGGAGTCCAGGGGGAATTGGATATTCACCCCTCCACTTT. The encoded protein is CAWSPGGIGYSPLHF.

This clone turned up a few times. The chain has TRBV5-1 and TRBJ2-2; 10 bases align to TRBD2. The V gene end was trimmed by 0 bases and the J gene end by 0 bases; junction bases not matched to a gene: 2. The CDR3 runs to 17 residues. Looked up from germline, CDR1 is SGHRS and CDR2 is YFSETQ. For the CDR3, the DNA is TGCGCCAGCAGCTTGGACGGACTAGCGGCGAACACCGGGGAGCTGTTTTTT. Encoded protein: CASSLDGLAANTGELFF.

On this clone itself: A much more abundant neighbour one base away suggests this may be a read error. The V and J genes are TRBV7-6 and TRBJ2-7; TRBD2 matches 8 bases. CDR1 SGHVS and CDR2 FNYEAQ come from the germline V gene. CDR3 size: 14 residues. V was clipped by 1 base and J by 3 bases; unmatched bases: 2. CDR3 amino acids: CASSLVSGNYEQYF. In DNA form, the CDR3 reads TGTGCCAGCAGCTTAGTTAGCGGGAACTACGAGCAGTACTTC.

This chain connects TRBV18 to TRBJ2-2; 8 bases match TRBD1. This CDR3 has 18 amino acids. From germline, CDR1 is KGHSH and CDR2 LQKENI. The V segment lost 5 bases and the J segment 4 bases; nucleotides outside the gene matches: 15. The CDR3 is CASSTRKTGVVFTGELFF. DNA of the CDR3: TGTGCCAGCTCAACAAGGAAGACAGGGGTGGTTTTCACCGGGGAGCTGTTTTTT.

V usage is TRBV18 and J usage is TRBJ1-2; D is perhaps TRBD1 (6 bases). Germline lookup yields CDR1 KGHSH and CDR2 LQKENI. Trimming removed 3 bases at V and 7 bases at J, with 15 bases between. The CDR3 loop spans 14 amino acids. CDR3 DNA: TGTGCCAGCTCACCCCGAGGAACAGGGTCTGGCTACACCTTC. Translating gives CASSPRGTGSGYTF.

The CDR3 nucleotides are TGTGCCAGCATTGTTAGCGGGGGGAGCAATCAGCCCCAGCATTTT. Amino acid sequence: CASIVSGGSNQPQHF. V and J are TRBV6-5 and TRBJ1-5, with D possibly matching TRBD1 (5 bases). The CDR3 covers 15 residues. The V end lost 7 bases, the J end lost 1 base, and 14 bases lay between the germline ends. Germline V lookup: CDR1 MNHEY, CDR2 SVGAGI.

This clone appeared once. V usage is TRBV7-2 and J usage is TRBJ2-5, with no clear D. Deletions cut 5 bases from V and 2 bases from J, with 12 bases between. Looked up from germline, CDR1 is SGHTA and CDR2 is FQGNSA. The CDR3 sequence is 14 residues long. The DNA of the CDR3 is TGTGCCAGCAGCACCGACTCGGCGCAAGAGACCCAGTACTTC. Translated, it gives CASSTDSAQETQYF.

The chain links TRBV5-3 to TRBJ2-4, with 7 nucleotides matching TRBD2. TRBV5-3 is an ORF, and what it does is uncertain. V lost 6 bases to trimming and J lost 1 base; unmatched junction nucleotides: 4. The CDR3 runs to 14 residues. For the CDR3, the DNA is TGTGCCAGAAACTCCGGGGGGGCCAAAAACATTCAGTACTTC. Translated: CARNSGGAKNIQYF.

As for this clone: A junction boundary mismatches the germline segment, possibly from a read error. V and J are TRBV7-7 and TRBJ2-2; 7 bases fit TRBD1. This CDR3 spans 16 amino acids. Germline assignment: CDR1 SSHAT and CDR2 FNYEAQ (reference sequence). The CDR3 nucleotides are TGTGCTAGCAGCCCACGGACAGGTCGAGACACCGGGGAGCTGTTTTTT. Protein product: CASSPRTGRDTGELFF.

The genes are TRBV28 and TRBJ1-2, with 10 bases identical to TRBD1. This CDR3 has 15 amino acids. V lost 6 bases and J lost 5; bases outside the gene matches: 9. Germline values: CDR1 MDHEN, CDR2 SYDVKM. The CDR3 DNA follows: TGTGCCAGCAGGAAAGGACAGGGGGAATGGTATGGCTACACCTTC. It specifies CASRKGQGEWYGYTF.

The CDR3 DNA reads TGTGCCAGCAGCTTAGCGGATTCACCCCTCCACTTT. Translation: CASSLADSPLHF. The chain couples TRBV11-2 to TRBJ1-6; D gene unclear. CDR1 and CDR2 (germline): SGHAT, FQNNGV. V gave up 1 base and J gave up 8 bases, with 3 bases separating them. The CDR3 is 12 amino acids.

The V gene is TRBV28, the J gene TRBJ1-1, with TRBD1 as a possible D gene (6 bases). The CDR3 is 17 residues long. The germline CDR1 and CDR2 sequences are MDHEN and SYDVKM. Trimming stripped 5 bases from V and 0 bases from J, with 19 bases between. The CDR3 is CASSRGTRGAVNTEAFF. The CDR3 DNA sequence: TGTGCCAGCAGTCGGGGGACACGGGGGGCGGTGAACACTGAAGCTTTCTTT.

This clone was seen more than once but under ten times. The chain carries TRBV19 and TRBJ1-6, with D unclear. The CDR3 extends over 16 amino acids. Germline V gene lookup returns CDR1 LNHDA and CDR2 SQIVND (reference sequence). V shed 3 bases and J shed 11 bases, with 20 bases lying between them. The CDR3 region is CASSMPGGSSGTPLHF. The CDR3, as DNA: TGTGCCAGTAGTATGCCGGGAGGCTCGTCCGGGACACCCCTCCACTTT.

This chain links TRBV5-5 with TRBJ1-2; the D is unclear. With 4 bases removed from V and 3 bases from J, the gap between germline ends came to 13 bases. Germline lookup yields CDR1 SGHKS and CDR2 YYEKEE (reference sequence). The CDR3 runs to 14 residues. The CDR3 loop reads CASSLRSNDYGYTF. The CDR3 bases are TGTGCCAGCAGCCTTCGGTCGAACGACTATGGCTACACCTTC.